This TCR beta chain was recorded in a study of T cells in localized non-small cell lung cancer. General study results and limits: Because only a single region of the tumor was sequenced, heterogeneity remains possible. Higher blood T cell density tracked longer overall survival. A median of roughly 55 of the top 100 tumor clones appeared in adjacent lung, which was paired and uninvolved. Among the tissues sampled, uninvolved adjacent lung had the highest T cell clonality, above tumor.

Turning to this clone: The target antigen is unknown.

This CDR3 is built from 14 residues. Germline assignment: CDR1 GTSNPN and CDR2 SVGIG (reference sequence). Deletions cut 2 bases from V and 6 bases from J, with 14 bases between. The repertoire was sequenced with immunoSEQ multiplex PCR; TCRdb's copy has only in-frame clones and lacks some. Among approximately 10,000 clones, over 85% were seen once, and the ten largest hold around 2.4%. The gene calls are TRBV30 and TRBJ1-5; D remains ambiguous. The input for sequencing was peripheral blood, taken before any cancer treatment. This clonotype originated in a female donor older than 55 with stage II squamous cell lung carcinoma. The CDR3 here is CAWSPNGFSQPQHF. The CDR3 nucleotides read TGTGCCTGGAGTCCGAATGGGTTCTCTCAGCCCCAGCATTTT.